This TCR beta chain was retrieved from a study of radiation and T cells in renal cell carcinoma. Method: immunoSEQ multiplex PCR; TCRdb's copy keeps in-frame clones and lacks some. The profile shows some 20,000 clones, less than 55% of them singletons. The treatment: treatment-naive control, cytoreductive nephrectomy. Sequenced control tumors were from 11 males and several females, median age about 50. The CDR3 spans 15 residues. Sequencing was performed on tumor tissue, taken from a patient whose treatment was nephrectomy without radiotherapy. The source of this sequence is a human donor with renal cell carcinoma. The chain is built from TRBV21-1 and TRBJ2-3; the tabulated D call, TRBD2, remains unverified against the DNA. TRBV21-1 is deemed a pseudogene. CDR3 sequence (DNA): TGTGCCAGCAGCACGCGGGGACTTAGCACAGATACGCAGTATTTT. It specifies CASSTRGLSTDTQYF.